The present entry profiles one T cell receptor beta chain with its context. This sample stems from a study of cytomegalovirus exposure and HLA in healthy donors. Overall study context: Around 80 million unique TCR sequences came from HLA-typed donors in an early release.

PCR was performed using 60 Vbeta and 13 Jbeta primers. The table came from immunoSEQ multiplex PCR; TCRdb's copy has only in-frame clones and leaves some out. Of roughly 150,000 clones in the sample, approximately 85% were seen once. Germline V gene sequence: CDR1 SGDLS, CDR2 YYNGEE. The ends were cut back, 4 bases at V and 4 bases at J, with 16 bases in the middle. The CDR3 is made up of 15 amino acids. Sequenced: PBMCs. The chain combines TRBV9 with TRBJ2-3, with a possible D match to TRBD1 (6 bases). The sequence came from a man aged 30 to 45 in good health and CMV-seropositive. The CDR3: CASSIQGIPSDTQYF. CDR3 coding DNA: TGTGCCAGCAGCATACAGGGTATCCCATCAGATACGCAGTATTTT.